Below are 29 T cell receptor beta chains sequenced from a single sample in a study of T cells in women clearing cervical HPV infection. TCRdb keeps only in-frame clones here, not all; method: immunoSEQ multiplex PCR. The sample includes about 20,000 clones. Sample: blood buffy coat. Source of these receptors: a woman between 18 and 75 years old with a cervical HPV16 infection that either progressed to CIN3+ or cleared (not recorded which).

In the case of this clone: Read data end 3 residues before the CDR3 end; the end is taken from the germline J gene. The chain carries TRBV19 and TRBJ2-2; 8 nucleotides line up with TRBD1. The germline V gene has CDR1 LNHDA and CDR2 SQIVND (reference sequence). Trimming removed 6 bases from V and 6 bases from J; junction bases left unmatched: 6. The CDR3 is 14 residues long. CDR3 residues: CASSLTGVSGELFF. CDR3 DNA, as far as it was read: TGTGCCAGTAGCCTGACAGGGGTCTCCGGGGAG.

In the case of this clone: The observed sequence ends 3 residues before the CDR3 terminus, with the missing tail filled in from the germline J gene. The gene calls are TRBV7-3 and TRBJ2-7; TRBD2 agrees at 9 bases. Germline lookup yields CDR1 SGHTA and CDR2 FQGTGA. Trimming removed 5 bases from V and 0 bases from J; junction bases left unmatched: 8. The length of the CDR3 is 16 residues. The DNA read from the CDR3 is TGTGCCAGCAGCCCAACTAGGACTAGCGCCTCCTACGAG. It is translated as CASSPTRTSASYE. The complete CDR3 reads CASSPTRTSASYEQYF.

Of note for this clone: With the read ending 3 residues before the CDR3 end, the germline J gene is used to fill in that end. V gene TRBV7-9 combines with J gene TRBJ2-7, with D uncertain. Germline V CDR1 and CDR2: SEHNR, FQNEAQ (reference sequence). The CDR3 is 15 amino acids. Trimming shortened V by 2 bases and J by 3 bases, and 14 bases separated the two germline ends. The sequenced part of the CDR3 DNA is TGTGCCAGCAGCTTAATTCCCGCGGTTTACTACGAG. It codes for CASSLIPAVYYE. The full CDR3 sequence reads CASSLIPAVYYEQYF.

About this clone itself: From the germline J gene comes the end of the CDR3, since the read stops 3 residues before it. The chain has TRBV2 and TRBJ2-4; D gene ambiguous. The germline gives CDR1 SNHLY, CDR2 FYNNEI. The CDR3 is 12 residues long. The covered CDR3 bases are TGTGCCAGCAGTGATGGGCCCTCTTTT. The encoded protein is CASSDGPSF. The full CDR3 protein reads CASSDGPSFQYF.

The chain's CDR3 is CASSLGVSGMEPQHF. The sequenced CDR3 bases are TGCGCCAGCAGCTTGGGGGTATCAGGTATGGAGCCC. The genes are TRBV5-1 and TRBJ1-5; D gene uncertain. The read ends 3 residues shy of where the CDR3 ends; the end is completed using the germline J gene. The V gene lost 0 bases and the J gene lost 8 bases, with 15 bases spanning the gap. Germline CDR1 SGHRS, CDR2 YFSETQ. CDR3 length: 15 residues. Looking up the rest from reference TRBV5-1 and TRBJ1-5 gives the full variable domain: KAGVTQTPRYLIKTRGQQVTLSCSPISGHRSVSWYQQTPGQGLQFLFEYFSETQRNKGNFPGRFSGRQFSNSRSEMNVSTLELGDSALYLCASSLGVSGMEPQHFGDGTRLSIL.

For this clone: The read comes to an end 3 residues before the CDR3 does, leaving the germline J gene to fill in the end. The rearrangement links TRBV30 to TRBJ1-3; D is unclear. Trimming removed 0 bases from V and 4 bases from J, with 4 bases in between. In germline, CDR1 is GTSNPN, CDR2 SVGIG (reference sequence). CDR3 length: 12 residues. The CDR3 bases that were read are TGTGCCTGGAGTGTACAGGGAAACACC. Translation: CAWSVQGNT. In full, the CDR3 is CAWSVQGNTIYF.

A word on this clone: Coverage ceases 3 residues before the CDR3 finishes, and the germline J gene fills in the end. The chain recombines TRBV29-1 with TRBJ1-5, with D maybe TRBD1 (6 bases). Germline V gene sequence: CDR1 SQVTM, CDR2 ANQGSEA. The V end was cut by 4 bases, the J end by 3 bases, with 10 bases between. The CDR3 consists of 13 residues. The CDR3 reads CSVGRDNNQPQHF. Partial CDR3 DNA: TGCAGCGTTGGCAGGGACAACAATCAGCCC.

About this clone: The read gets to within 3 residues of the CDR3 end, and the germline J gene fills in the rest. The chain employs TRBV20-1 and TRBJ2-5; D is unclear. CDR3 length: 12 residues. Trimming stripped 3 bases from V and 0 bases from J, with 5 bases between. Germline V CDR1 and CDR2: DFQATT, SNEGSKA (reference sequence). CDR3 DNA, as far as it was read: TGCAGTGCTAGGCCGGACCAAGAGACC. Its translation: CSARPDQET. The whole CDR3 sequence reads CSARPDQETQYF.

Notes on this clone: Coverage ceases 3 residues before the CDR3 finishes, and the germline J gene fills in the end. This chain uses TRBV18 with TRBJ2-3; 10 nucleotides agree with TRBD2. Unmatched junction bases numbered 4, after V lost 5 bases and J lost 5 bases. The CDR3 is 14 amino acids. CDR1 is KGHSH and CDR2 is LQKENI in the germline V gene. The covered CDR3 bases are TGTGCCAGCTCAGGACTAGCGGAAGGAGATACG. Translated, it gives CASSGLAEGDT. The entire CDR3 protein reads CASSGLAEGDTQYF.

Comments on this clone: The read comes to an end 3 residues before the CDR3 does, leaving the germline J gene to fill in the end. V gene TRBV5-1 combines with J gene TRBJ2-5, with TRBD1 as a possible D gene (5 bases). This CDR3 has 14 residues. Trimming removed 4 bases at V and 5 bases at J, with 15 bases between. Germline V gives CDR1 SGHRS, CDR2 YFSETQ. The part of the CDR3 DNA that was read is TGCGCCAGCAGCCCCGGACAAGCTGGGGAGACC. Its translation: CASSPGQAGET. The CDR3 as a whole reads CASSPGQAGETQYF.

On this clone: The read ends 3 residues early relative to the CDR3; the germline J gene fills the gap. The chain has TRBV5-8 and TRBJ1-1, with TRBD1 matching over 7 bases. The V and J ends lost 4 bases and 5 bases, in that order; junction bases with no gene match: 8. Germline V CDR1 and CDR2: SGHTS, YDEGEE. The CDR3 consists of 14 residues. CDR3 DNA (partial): TGTGCCAGCAGCCTATACAGGGGCACGACTGAA. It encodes CASSLYRGTTE. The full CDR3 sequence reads CASSLYRGTTEAFF.

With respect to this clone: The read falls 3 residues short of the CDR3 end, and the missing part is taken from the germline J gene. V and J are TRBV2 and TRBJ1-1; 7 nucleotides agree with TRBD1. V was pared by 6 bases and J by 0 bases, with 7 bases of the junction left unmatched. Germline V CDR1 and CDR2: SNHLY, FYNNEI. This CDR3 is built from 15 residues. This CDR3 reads CASRTGEKMNTEAFF. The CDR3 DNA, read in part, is TGTGCCAGCAGAACAGGGGAAAAGATGAACACTGAA.

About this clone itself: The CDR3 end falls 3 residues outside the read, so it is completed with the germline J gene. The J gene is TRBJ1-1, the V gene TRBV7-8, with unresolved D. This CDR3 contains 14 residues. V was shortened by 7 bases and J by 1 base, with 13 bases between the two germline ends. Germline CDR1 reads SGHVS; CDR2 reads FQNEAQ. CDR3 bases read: TGTGCCAGCATCTTGACGGCAGGGAACACTGAA. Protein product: CASILTAGNTE. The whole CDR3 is CASILTAGNTEAFF.

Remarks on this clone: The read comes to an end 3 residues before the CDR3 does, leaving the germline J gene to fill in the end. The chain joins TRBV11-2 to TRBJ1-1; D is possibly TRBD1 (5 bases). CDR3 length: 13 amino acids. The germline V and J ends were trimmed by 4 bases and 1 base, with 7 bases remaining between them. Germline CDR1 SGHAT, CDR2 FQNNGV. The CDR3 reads CASSSQGNTEAFF. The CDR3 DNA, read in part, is TGTGCCAGCAGCTCCCAGGGGAACACTGAA.

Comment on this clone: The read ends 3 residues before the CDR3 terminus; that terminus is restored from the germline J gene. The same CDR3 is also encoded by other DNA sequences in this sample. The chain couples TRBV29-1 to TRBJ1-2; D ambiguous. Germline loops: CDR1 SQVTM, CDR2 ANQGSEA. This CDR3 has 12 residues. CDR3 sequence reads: CSVETGSFSYTF. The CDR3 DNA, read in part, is TGCAGCGTTGAAACGGGGAGTTTCAGC. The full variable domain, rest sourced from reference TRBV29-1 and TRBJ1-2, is SAVISQKPSRDICQRGTSLTIQCQVDSQVTMMFWYRQQPGQSLTLIATANQGSEATYESGFVIDKFPISRPNLTFSTLTVSNMSPEDSSIYLCSVETGSFSYTFGSGTRLTVV.

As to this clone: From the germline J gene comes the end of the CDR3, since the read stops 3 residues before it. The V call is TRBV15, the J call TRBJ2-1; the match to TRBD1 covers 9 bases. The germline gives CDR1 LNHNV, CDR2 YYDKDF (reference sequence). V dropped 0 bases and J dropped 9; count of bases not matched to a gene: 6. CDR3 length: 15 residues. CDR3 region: CATSRDRDRVGEQFF. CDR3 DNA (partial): TGTGCCACCAGCAGAGATCGGGACAGGGTGGGTGAG. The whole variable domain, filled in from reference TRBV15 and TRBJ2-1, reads DAMVIQNPRYQVTQFGKPVTLSCSQTLNHNVMYWYQQKSSQAPKLLFHYYDKDFNNEADTPDNFQSRRPNTSFCFLDIRSPGLGDTAMYLCATSRDRDRVGEQFFGPGTRLTVL.

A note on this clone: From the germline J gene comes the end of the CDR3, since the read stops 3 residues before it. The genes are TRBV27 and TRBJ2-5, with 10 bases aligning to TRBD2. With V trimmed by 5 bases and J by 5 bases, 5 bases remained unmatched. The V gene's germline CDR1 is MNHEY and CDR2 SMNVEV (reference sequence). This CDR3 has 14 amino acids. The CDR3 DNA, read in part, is TGTGCCAGCAGTAGCGGGGGGGCGTTGGAGACC. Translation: CASSSGGALET. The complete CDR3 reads CASSSGGALETQYF.

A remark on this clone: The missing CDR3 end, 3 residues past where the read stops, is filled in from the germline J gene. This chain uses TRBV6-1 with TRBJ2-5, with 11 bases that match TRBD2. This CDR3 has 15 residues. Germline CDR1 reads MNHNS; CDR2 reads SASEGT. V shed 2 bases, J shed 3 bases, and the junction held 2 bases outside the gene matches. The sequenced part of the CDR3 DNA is TGTGCCAGCAGTGAATTAGCGGGGGGGAAAGAGACC. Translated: CASSELAGGKET. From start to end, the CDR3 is CASSELAGGKETQYF.

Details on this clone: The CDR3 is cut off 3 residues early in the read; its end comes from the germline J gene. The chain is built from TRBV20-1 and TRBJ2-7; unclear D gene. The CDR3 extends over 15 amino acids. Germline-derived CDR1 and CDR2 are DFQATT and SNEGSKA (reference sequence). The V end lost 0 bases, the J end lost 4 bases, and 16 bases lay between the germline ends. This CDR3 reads CSARDDKTNRYEQYF. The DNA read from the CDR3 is TGCAGTGCTAGAGATGACAAGACGAACAGATACGAG.

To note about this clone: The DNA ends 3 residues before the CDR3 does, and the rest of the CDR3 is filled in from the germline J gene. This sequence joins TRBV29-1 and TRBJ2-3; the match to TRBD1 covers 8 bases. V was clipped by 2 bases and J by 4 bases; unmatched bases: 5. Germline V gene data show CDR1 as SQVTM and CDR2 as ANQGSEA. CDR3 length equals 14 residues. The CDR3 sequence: CSVETGQGSDTQYF. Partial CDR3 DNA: TGCAGCGTTGAAACAGGACAGGGTTCAGATACG.

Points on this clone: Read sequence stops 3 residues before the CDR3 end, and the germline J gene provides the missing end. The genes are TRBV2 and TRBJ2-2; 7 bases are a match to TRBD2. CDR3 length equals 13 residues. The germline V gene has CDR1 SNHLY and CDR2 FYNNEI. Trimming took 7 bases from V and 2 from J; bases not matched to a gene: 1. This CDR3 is CASTGGNTGELFF. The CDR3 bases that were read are TGTGCCAGCACGGGGGGTAACACCGGGGAG. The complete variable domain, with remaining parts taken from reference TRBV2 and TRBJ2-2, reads EPEVTQTPSHQVTQMGQEVILRCVPISNHLYFYWYRQILGQKVEFLVSFYNNEISEKSEIFDDQFSVERPDGSNFTLKIRSTKLEDSAMYFCASTGGNTGELFFGEGSRLTVL.

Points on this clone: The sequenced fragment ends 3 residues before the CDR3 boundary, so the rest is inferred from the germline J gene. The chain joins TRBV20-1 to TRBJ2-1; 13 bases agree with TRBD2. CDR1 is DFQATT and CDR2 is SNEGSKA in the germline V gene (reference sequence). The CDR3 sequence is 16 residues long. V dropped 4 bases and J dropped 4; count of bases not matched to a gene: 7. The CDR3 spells CSATGTSGDAYNEQFF. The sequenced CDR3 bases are TGCAGTGCTACCGGGACTAGCGGGGACGCTTACAATGAG.

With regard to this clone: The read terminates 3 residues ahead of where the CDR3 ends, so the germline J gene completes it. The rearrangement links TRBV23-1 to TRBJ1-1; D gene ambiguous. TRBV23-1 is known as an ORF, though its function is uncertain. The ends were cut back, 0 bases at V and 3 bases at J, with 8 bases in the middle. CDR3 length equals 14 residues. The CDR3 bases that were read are TGCGCCAGCAGTCAATCGCGGCAGTACACTGAA. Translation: CASSQSRQYTE. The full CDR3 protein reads CASSQSRQYTEAFF.

The sequenced CDR3 bases are TGTGCCAGCAGCGCTCGAACTCTAGGAAACACC. It specifies CASSARTLGNT. The full CDR3 protein is CASSARTLGNTIYF. The chain combines TRBV9 with TRBJ1-3; D gene ambiguous. Read sequence stops 3 residues before the CDR3 end, and the germline J gene provides the missing end. Trimming left V 3 bases short and J 4 bases short, with 11 bases between. The germline gives CDR1 SGDLS, CDR2 YYNGEE. The CDR3 has 14 amino acids.

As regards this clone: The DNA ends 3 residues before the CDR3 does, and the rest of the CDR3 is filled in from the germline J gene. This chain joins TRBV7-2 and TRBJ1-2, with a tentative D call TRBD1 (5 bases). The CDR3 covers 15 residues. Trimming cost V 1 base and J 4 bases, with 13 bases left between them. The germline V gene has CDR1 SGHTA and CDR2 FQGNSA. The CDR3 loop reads CASSLVGQESYGYTF. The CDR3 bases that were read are TGTGCCAGCAGCTTAGTGGGGCAGGAGAGCTATGGC.

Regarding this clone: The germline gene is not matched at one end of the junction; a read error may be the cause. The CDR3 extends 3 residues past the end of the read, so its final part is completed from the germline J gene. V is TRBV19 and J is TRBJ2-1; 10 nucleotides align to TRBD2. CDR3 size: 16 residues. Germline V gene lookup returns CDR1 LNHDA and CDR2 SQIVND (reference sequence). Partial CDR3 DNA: TGTGCCAGTAGCATAGCTAGCGGGGGCTCCTACAATGAG. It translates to CASSIASGGSYNE. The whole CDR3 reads CASSIASGGSYNEQFF.

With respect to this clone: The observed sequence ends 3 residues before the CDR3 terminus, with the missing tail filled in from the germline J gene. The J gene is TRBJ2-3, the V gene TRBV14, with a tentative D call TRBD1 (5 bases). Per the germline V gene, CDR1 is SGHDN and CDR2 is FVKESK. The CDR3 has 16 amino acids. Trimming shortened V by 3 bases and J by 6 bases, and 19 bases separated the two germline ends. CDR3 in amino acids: CASSHRTGPPRDTQYF. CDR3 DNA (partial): TGTGCCAGCAGCCATCGCACAGGCCCCCCTCGGGATACG.

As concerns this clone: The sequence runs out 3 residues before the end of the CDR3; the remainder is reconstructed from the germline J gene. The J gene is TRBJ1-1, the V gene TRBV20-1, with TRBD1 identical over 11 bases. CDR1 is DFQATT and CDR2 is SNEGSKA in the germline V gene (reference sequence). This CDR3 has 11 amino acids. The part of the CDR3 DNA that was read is TGCAGTGCTTGGACAGGGGGCGTG. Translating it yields CSAWTGGV. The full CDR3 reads CSAWTGGVAFF.

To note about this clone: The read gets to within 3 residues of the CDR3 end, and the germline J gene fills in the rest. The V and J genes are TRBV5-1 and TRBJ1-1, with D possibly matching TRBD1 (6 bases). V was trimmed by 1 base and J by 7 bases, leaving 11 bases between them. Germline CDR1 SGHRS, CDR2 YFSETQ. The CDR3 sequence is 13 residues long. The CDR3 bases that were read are TGCGCCAGCAGCTTGTCAGGGGCTATTGAA. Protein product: CASSLSGAIE. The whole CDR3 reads CASSLSGAIEAFF.